This T cell receptor (beta chain) originates from a study of blood T cell repertoires in COVID-19. About the study: Material from acute and convalescent COVID-19 was sourced from the United States, Italy and Spain.

The CDR3 is 13 residues long. Trimming removed 6 bases from V and 6 bases from J; junction bases left unmatched: 0. Sequencing used immunoSEQ multiplex PCR; TCRdb keeps in-frame clones, though not all of them. The sample lists roughly 26,000 clones, more than 75% occurring once. The gene calls are TRBV12-3 or TRBV12-4 and TRBJ1-6, with TRBD1 identical over 9 bases. Sequenced sample: peripheral blood. The TCR sequence derives from a human donor with active COVID-19. The donor label of this sample is uncertain. CDR3 loop: CASRGQGNSPLHF. DNA for the CDR3: TGTGCCAGCAGGGGACAGGGTAATTCACCCCTCCACTTT.